The 14 T cell receptor beta chains below all came from one sample that was sequenced in a study of beta chain features in type 1 diabetes. Since all of the isolated RNA was reverse transcribed, expressed TCRB transcripts were what got sequenced. Method: immunoSEQ multiplex PCR; TCRdb's copy keeps in-frame clones and lacks some. Of about 620,000 clones listed, around a sixth were seen once; the top ten hold around 0.095%. Sequencing input: naive CD4+ T cells from blood. The receptors shown here come from a man younger than 30 in good health.

This clone was observed a handful of times. The CDR3 region has the DNA TGCAGCGTTGAAGTTCAGGGGAACACTGAAGCTTTCTTT. Protein sequence: CSVEVQGNTEAFF. The V and J genes are TRBV29-1 and TRBJ1-1; D might be TRBD1 (5 bases). This CDR3 has 13 amino acids. Germline V gives CDR1 SQVTM, CDR2 ANQGSEA. Trimming pared 1 base from V and 1 base from J, leaving 7 bases between.

This clone was seen a handful of times. The genes are TRBV6-5 and TRBJ2-5; D remains ambiguous. The length of the CDR3 is 16 residues. Germline CDR1 is MNHEY and CDR2 is SVGAGI. Trimming cost V 0 bases and J 3 bases, with 14 bases left between them. CDR3 sequence (DNA): TGTGCCAGCAGTTACTCGAGTAAGGTTGGGAAAGAGACCCAGTACTTC. It yields the protein CASSYSSKVGKETQYF.

This clone was found a few times. DNA for the CDR3: TGCAGCGTTGAAATCGTTGGGACAGGACGCTCCTACGAGCAGTACTTC. This codes for CSVEIVGTGRSYEQYF. J is TRBJ2-7 and V is TRBV29-1; 8 bases match TRBD1. The CDR3 loop spans 16 amino acids. CDR1 is SQVTM and CDR2 is ANQGSEA in the germline V gene. V lost 2 bases and J lost 0; bases outside the gene matches: 9.

This clone was found a few times. The chain joins TRBV6-4 to TRBJ2-1, with 8 bases identical to TRBD2. In germline, CDR1 is MRHNA, CDR2 SNTAGT. Trimming cost V 1 base and J 10 bases; bases outside gene matches: 12. This CDR3 region has 16 residues. For the CDR3, the DNA is TGTGCCAGCAGTGACTTTGGGACTAGGGGCTCGGGAGAGCAGTTCTTC. It yields the protein CASSDFGTRGSGEQFF.

This clone was seen a handful of times. V and J are TRBV28 and TRBJ1-5, with a weak D call TRBD1 (5 bases). V dropped 3 bases and J dropped 2 bases, with 14 bases sitting between them. The germline V gene encodes CDR1 MDHEN and CDR2 SYDVKM. This CDR3 comprises 16 residues. The CDR3 DNA reads as TGTGCCAGCAGTTTCAACAGACCGGGGGGCAATCAGCCCCAGCATTTT. It translates to CASSFNRPGGNQPQHF.

This clone was found a few times. The chain couples TRBV5-1 to TRBJ1-1; D gene ambiguous. Germline V CDR1 and CDR2: SGHRS, YFSETQ. This CDR3 spans 13 amino acids. V shed 7 bases and J shed 1 base, with 11 bases lying between them. CDR3 coding DNA: TGCGCCAGCGCCCCCCCCGGGAACACTGAAGCTTTCTTT. This sequence encodes CASAPPGNTEAFF.

This clone has at least ten counts. The gene calls are TRBV14 and TRBJ2-1; D remains unclear. The V end lost 1 base, the J end lost 4 bases, and 8 bases lay between the germline ends. The V gene's germline CDR1 is SGHDN and CDR2 FVKESK. CDR3 length equals 14 residues. CDR3: CASSQVATYNEQFF. The CDR3 DNA sequence: TGTGCCAGCAGCCAAGTGGCTACTTACAATGAGCAGTTCTTC.

This clone was detected once. V gene TRBV7-8 combines with J gene TRBJ2-3; no firm D call. Trimming took 6 bases from V and 4 from J, leaving 17 bases between them. Germline values: CDR1 SGHVS, CDR2 FQNEAQ. The CDR3 contains 15 residues. The CDR3 here is CASSPQTLGADTQYF. CDR3 DNA sequence: TGTGCCAGCAGTCCACAGACACTTGGCGCAGATACGCAGTATTTT.

A few counts support this clone. Other nucleotide sequences from this sample produce the same CDR3. The chain combines TRBV27 with TRBJ2-5, with D maybe TRBD2 (5 bases). V lost 3 bases and J lost 5, with 10 bases in between. Germline CDR1 and CDR2: MNHEY and SMNVEV (reference sequence). The CDR3 spans 13 residues. In nucleotides, the CDR3 is TGTGCCAGCAGTTTCCTCGGGGTGGAGACCCAGTACTTC. This codes for CASSFLGVETQYF.

The gene calls are TRBV19 and TRBJ2-3; 7 nucleotides line up with TRBD2. The CDR3 contains 18 residues. Germline V CDR1 and CDR2: LNHDA, SQIVND (reference sequence). V gave up 3 bases and J gave up 3 bases; unmatched junction bases: 15. Here the CDR3 DNA reads TGTGCCAGTAGTATTGGATCCTCTCGGGGGGTTAGAACAGATACGCAGTATTTT. Encoded protein: CASSIGSSRGVRTDTQYF.

This clone was picked up a small number of times. The CDR3: CASSAPRDRRWRNTGELFF. CDR3 coding DNA: TGTGCCAGCAGCGCCCCCCGGGACCGCCGATGGCGAAACACCGGGGAGCTGTTTTTT. This sequence joins TRBV9 and TRBJ2-2, with D perhaps matching TRBD1 or TRBD2 (5 bases each). The CDR3 extends over 19 amino acids. V was cut by 3 bases and J by 2 bases, with 23 bases left in between. In germline, CDR1 is SGDLS, CDR2 YYNGEE.

The chain is built from TRBV5-1 and TRBJ1-6, with TRBD1 matching over 8 bases. CDR3 size: 14 residues. The V gene end was trimmed by 4 bases and the J gene end by 10 bases; junction bases not matched to a gene: 7. Germline-derived CDR1 and CDR2 are SGHRS and YFSETQ. For the CDR3, the DNA is TGCGCCAGCAGCCCGACAGGGGTGTTCTCACCCCTCCACTTT. Protein: CASSPTGVFSPLHF.

V is TRBV27 and J is TRBJ1-5; D uncertain. Germline V gene lookup returns CDR1 MNHEY and CDR2 SMNVEV (reference sequence). The CDR3 runs 15 residues. The V gene lost 3 bases and the J gene lost 0 bases, with 9 bases spanning the gap. As DNA, the CDR3 is TGTGCCAGCAGTTTCAACGGAAATAGCAATCAGCCCCAGCATTTT. It specifies CASSFNGNSNQPQHF.

The chain carries TRBV27 and TRBJ1-4; 8 bases match TRBD1. V gave up 5 bases and J gave up 7 bases; unmatched junction bases: 9. This CDR3 region has 15 residues. Germline CDR1 and CDR2: MNHEY and SMNVEV (reference sequence). Here the CDR3 reads CASSPDRVSGEKLFF. The CDR3 nucleotides read TGTGCCAGCAGTCCGGACAGGGTGTCAGGTGAAAAACTGTTTTTT. Drawing the rest from reference TRBV27 and TRBJ1-4, the complete variable domain is EAQVTQNPRYLITVTGKKLTVTCSQNMNHEYMSWYRQDPGLGLRQIYYSMNVEVTDKGDVPEGYKVSRKEKRNFPLILESPSPNQTSLYFCASSPDRVSGEKLFFGSGTQLSVL.